The present TCR beta chain was sequenced within a study of cytomegalovirus exposure and HLA in healthy donors. The CDR3 extends over 20 amino acids. The germline CDR1 and CDR2 sequences are SGHTS and YDEGEE. V dropped 5 bases and J dropped 0 bases, with 27 bases sitting between them. PCR primers comprised 60 Vbeta and 13 Jbeta primers. TCRdb keeps only in-frame clones here, not all; method: immunoSEQ multiplex PCR. The data contain about 150,000 clones, roughly 9.7% of them seen just once; the ten biggest clones take up less than 2%. This chain uses TRBV5-8 with TRBJ1-5; D is unresolved. Input material: PBMCs. The origin of this receptor is a man in his forties or fifties in good health and CMV-seronegative. CDR3 region: CASRITPLGKGGYSNQPQHF. The CDR3, as DNA: TGTGCCAGCAGAATTACCCCGCTGGGGAAAGGAGGATATAGCAATCAGCCCCAGCATTTT.